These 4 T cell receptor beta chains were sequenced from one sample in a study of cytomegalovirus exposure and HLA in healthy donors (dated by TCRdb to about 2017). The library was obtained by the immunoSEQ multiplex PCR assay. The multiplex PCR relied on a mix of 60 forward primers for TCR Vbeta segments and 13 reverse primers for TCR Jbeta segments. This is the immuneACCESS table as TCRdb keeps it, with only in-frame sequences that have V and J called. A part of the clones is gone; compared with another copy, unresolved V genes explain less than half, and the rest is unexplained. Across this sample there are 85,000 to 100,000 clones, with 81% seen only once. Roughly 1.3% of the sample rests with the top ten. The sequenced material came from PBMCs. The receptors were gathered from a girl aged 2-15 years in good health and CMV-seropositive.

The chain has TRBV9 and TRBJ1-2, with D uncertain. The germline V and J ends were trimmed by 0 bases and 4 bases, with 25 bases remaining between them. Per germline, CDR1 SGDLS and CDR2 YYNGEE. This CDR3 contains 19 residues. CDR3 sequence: CASSVVFLIATRTFYGYTF. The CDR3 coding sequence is TGTGCCAGCAGCGTAGTGTTTTTGATAGCGACGAGAACATTCTATGGCTACACCTTC. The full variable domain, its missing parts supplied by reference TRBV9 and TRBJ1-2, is DSGVTQTPKHLITATGQRVTLRCSPRSGDLSVYWYQQSLDQGLQFLIQYYNGEERAKGNILERFSAQQFPDLHSELNLSSLELGDSALYFCASSVVFLIATRTFYGYTFGSGTRLTVV.

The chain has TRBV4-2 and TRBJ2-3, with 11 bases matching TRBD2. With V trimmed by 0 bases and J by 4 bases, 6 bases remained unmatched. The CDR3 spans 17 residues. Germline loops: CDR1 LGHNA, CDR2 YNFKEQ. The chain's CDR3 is CASSQDVAGGNPDTQYF. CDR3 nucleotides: TGTGCCAGCAGCCAAGATGTAGCGGGAGGGAACCCAGATACGCAGTATTTT.

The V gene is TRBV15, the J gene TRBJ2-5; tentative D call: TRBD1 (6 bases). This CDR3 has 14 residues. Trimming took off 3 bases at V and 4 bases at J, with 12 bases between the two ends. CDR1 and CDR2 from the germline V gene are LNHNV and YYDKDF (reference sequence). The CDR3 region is CATSRARGRETQYF. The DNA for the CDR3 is TGTGCCACCAGCAGGGCTAGGGGGAGAGAGACCCAGTACTTC.

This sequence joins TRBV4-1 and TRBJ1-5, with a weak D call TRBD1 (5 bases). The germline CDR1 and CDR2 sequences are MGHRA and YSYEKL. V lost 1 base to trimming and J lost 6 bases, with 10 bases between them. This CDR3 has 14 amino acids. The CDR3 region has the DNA TGCGCCAGCAGCCAAGGGGGCGGGGGTCAGCCCCAGCATTTT. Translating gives CASSQGGGGQPQHF.